Reported below is one T cell receptor (beta chain). The data belong to a study of OX40 agonist ivuxolimab in advanced cancers. In germline, CDR1 is SNHLY, CDR2 FYNNEI. This CDR3 comprises 14 residues. V lost 6 bases to trimming and J lost 3 bases; unmatched junction nucleotides: 4. Some clones are missing from TCRdb's copy, which holds only in-frame ones; the method was immunoSEQ multiplex PCR. Of roughly 100,000 clones detected, roughly 84% appear once; the ten largest clones hold about 0.33%. Patients with autoimmune history or systemic immunosuppression were excluded. The chain carries TRBV2 and TRBJ1-1; 10 bases align to TRBD1. This clonotype was obtained from an adult with an advanced solid tumor such as melanoma, head and neck, liver or kidney cancer. Sequences were derived from CD4+ or CD8+ T cells sorted from blood, sampled in a trial of the OX40 agonist ivuxolimab. CDR3 nucleotide sequence: TGTGCCAGCAGAACCGGGACAGGGGACACTGAAGCTTTCTTT. It translates to CASRTGTGDTEAFF.